This TCR beta chain was recovered during a study of blood T cell repertoires in COVID-19. About the study: COVID-19 samples from acute and convalescent phases originated in the United States, Italy and Spain.

V was clipped by 4 bases and J by 7 bases; unmatched bases: 10. The germline CDR1 and CDR2 sequences are SGHAT and FQNNGV. This CDR3 region has 15 residues. Sequenced by immunoSEQ multiplex PCR; TCRdb stores in-frame clones only, minus some. This table holds about 100,000 clones, almost 90% found once. Sequencing was performed on peripheral blood. This sequence originates from a human donor in a cohort sampled during active COVID-19. V gene TRBV11-2 combines with J gene TRBJ1-2; 9 positions agree with TRBD1. The CDR3 reads CASSSSRGTGFGYTF. As DNA, the CDR3 is TGTGCCAGCAGCTCTAGTCGCGGGACAGGGTTTGGCTACACCTTC. Full variable domain (missing parts from reference TRBV11-2 and TRBJ1-2): EAGVAQSPRYKIIEKRQSVAFWCNPISGHATLYWYQQILGQGPKLLIQFQNNGVVDDSQLPKDRFSAERLKGVDSTLKIQPAKLEDSAVYLCASSSSRGTGFGYTFGSGTRLTVV.